This TCR beta chain was recorded in a study of blood T cell repertoires in COVID-19. Study in general: The United States, Italy and Spain were the sources of the acute and convalescent COVID-19 samples.

Original processing methods: Estimates of nucleated cell counts were drawn from the amplification of reference gene primers. The assay was immunoSEQ multiplex PCR, and TCRdb's table has in-frame clones only and misses some. The V and J calls and clone size come from that table; D and trimming were worked out from the DNA. In the table there are over 200,000 clones, around nine tenths of which are singletons. Germline V gene sequence: CDR1 MNHEY, CDR2 SMNVEV (reference sequence). The V end lost 3 bases, the J end lost 6 bases, and 14 bases lay between the germline ends. This CDR3 spans 15 amino acids.

The TCR sequence derives from a young man with active or convalescent COVID-19. Sequencing used peripheral blood. The V gene is TRBV27, the J gene TRBJ1-4; a possible D gene is TRBD1 (5 bases). The CDR3 reads CASSFSPTGDEKLFF. The CDR3 DNA reads TGTGCCAGCAGTTTCTCCCCCACGGGGGATGAAAAACTGTTTTTT.